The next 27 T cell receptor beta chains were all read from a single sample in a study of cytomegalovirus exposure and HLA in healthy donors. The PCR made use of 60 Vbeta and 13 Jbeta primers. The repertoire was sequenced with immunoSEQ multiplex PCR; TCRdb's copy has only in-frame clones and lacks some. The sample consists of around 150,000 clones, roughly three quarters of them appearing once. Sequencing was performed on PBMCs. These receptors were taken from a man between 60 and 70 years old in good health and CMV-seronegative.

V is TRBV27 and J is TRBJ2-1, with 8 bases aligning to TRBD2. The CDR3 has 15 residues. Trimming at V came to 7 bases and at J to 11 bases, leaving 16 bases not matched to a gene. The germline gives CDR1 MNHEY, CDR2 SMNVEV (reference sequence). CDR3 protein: CASTPTSGTRKKQFF. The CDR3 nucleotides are TGTGCCAGCACCCCAACCTCCGGGACTAGGAAGAAGCAGTTCTTC.

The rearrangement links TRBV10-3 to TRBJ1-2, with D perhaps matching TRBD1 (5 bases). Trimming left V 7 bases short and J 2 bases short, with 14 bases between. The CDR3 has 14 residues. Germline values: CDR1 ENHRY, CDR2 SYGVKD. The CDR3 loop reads CAITLGGTNYGYTF. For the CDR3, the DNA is TGTGCCATCACCTTGGGAGGGACCAACTATGGCTACACCTTC.

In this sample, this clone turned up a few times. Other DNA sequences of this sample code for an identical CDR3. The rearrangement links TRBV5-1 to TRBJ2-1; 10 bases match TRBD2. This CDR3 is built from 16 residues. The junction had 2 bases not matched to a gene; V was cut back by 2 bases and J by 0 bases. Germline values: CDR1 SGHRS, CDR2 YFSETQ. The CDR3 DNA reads TGCGCCAGCAGCTTTAGCGGGGGGAGCTCCTACAATGAGCAGTTCTTC. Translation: CASSFSGGSSYNEQFF.

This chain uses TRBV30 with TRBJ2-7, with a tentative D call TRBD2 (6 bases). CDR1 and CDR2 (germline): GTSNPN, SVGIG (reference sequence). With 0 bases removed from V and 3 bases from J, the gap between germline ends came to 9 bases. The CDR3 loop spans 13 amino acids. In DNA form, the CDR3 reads TGTGCCTGGAGTGTAGGAGGGGACTACGAGCAGTACTTC. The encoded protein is CAWSVGGDYEQYF.

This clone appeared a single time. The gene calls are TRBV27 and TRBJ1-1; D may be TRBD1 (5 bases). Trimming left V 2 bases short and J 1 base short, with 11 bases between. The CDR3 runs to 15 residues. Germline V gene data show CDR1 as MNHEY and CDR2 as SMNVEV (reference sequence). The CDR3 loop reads CASSLRGGANTEAFF. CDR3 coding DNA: TGTGCCAGCAGTTTACGCGGAGGGGCGAACACTGAAGCTTTCTTT.

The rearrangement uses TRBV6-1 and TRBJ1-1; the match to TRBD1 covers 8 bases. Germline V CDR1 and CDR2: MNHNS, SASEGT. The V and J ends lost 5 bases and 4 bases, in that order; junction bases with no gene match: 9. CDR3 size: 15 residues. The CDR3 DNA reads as TGTGCCAGCAGTATACAACAGGGGGGGAGCACTGAAGCTTTCTTT. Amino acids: CASSIQQGGSTEAFF.

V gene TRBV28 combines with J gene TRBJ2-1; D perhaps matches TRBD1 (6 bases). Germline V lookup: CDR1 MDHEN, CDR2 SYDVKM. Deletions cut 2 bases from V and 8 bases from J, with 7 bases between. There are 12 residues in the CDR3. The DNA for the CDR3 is TGTGCCAGCAGTTTAAACAGGGATGAGCAGTTCTTC. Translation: CASSLNRDEQFF.

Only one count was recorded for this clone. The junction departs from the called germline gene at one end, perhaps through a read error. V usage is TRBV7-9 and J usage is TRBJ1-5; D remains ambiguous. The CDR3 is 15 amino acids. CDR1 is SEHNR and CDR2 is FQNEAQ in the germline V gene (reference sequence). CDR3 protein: CSSSFGGLSNQPQHF. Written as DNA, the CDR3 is TGTTCCAGCAGCTTCGGCGGGTTAAGCAATCAGCCCCAGCATTTT.

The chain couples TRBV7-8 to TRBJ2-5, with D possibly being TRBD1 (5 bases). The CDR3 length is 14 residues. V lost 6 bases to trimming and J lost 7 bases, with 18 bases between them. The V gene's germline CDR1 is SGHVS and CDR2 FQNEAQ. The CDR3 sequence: CASSQTGILGTQYF. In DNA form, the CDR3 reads TGTGCCAGCAGTCAAACAGGCATCCTAGGGACCCAGTACTTC.

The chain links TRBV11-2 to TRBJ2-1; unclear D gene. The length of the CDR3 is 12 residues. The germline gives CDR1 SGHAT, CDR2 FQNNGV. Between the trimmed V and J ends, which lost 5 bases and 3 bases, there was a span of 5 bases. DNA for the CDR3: TGTGCCAGCAGCCTCGGCTACAATGAGCAGTTCTTC. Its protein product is CASSLGYNEQFF.

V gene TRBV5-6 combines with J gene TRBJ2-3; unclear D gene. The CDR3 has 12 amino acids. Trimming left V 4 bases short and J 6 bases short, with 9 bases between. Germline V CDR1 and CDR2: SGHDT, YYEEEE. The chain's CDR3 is CASSRFRDTQYF. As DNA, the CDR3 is TGTGCCAGCAGCAGATTCAGGGATACGCAGTATTTT.

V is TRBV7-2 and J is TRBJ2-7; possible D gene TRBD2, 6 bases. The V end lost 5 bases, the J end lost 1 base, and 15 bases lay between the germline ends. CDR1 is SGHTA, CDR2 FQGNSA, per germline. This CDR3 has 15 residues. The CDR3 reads CASSPTREVSYEQYF. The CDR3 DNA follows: TGTGCCAGCAGCCCGACTAGGGAAGTGTCCTACGAGCAGTACTTC. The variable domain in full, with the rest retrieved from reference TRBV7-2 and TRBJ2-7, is GAGVSQSPSNKVTEKGKDVELRCDPISGHTALYWYRQSLGQGLEFLIYFQGNSAPDKSGLPSDRFSAERTGGSVSTLTIQRTQQEDSAVYLCASSPTREVSYEQYFGPGTRLTVT.

CDR3 loop: CASSRDRGSSTGELFF. The CDR3 DNA is TGCGCCAGCAGCCGCGACAGGGGCTCTAGCACCGGGGAGCTGTTTTTT. J is TRBJ2-2 and V is TRBV4-3, with 8 bases that match TRBD1. The CDR3 has 16 amino acids. V shed 4 bases, J shed 4 bases, and the junction held 8 bases outside the gene matches. Looked up from germline, CDR1 is LGHNA and CDR2 is YSLEER.

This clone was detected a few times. CDR3 amino acids: CASILSGEVVTF. For the CDR3, the DNA is TGTGCCAGCATCCTAAGCGGGGAAGTTGTCACCTTC. This sequence joins TRBV2 and TRBJ1-2; D unresolved. Deletions cut 7 bases from V and 13 bases from J, with 19 bases between. The CDR3 extends over 12 amino acids. Germline CDR1 and CDR2: SNHLY and FYNNEI.

The CDR3 sequence is CASSYGQGGTQYF. The CDR3, as DNA: TGTGCCAGCAGCTATGGACAGGGGGGGACCCAGTACTTC. This rearrangement joins TRBV27 to TRBJ2-5; 10 positions match TRBD1. Germline V gene lookup returns CDR1 MNHEY and CDR2 SMNVEV (reference sequence). This CDR3 is 13 amino acids long. V lost 6 bases to trimming and J lost 7 bases; unmatched junction nucleotides: 5.

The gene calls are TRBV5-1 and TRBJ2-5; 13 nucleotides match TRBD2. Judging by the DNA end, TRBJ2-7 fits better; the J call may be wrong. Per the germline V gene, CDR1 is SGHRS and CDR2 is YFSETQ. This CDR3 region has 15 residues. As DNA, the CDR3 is TGCGCCAGCAGCGGTCGGACTAGCGGGGGTAGCGAGCAGTACTTC. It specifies CASSGRTSGGSEQYF.

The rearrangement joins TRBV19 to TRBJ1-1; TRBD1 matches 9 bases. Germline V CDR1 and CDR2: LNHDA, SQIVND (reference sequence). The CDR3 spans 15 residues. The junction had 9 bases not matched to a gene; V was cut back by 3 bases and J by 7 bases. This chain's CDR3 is CASSMGQGVIGEAFF. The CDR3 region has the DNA TGTGCCAGTAGTATGGGACAGGGTGTTATTGGTGAAGCTTTCTTT.

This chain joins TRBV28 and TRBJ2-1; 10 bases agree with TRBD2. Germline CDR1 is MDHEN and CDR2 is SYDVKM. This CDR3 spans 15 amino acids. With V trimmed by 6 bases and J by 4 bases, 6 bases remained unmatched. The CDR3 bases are TGTGCCAGCAGCCGGACTAGCGGCCCTTACAATGAGCAGTTCTTC. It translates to CASSRTSGPYNEQFF.

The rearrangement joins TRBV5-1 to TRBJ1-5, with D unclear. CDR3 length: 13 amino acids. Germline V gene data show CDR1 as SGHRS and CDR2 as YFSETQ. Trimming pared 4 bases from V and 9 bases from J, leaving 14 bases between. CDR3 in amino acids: CASSPEEGWPQHF. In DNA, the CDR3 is TGCGCCAGCAGCCCCGAGGAGGGTTGGCCCCAGCATTTT.

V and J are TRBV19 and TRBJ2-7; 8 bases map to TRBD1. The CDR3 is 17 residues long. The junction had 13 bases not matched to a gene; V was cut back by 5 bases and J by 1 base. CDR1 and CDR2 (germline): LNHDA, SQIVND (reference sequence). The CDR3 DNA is TGTGCCAGTAGTGCCTCTCGGACAGGGACGGCTTCCTACGAGCAGTACTTC. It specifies CASSASRTGTASYEQYF.

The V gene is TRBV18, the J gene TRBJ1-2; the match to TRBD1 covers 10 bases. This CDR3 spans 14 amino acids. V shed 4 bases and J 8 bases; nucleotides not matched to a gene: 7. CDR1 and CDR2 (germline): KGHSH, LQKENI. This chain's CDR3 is CASSLPTGGSGYTF. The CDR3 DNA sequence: TGTGCCAGCTCACTACCGACAGGGGGCTCGGGCTACACCTTC.

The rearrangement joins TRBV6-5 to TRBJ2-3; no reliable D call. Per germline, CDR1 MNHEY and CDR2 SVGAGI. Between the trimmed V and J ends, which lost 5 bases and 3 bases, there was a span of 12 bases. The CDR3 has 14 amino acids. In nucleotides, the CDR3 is TGTGCCAGCAGTCCCCGAAGCGTTACAGATACGCAGTATTTT. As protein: CASSPRSVTDTQYF.

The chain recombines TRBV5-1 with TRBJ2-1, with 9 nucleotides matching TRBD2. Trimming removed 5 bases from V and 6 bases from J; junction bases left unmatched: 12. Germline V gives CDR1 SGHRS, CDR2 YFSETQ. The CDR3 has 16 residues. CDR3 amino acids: CASRGGGATDSNEQFF. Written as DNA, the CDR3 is TGCGCCAGCAGAGGCGGGGGGGCGACCGACTCCAATGAGCAGTTCTTC.

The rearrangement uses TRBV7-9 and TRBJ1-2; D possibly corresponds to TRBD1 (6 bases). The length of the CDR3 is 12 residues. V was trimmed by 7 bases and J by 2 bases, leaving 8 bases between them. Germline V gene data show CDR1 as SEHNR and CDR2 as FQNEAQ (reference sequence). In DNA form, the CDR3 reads TGTGCCAGCATCACAGGGAACTATGGCTACACCTTC. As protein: CASITGNYGYTF. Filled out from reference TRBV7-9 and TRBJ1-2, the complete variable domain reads DTGVSQNPRHKITKRGQNVTFRCDPISEHNRLYWYRQTLGQGPEFLTYFQNEAQLEKSRLLSDRFSAERPKGSFSTLEIQRTEQGDSAMYLCASITGNYGYTFGSGTRLTVV.

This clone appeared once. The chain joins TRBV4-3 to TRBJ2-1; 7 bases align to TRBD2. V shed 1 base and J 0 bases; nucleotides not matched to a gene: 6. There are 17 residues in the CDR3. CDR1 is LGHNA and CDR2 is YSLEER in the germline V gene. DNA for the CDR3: TGCGCCAGCAGCCAAGGGCCGGGGGGAAGCTCCTACAATGAGCAGTTCTTC. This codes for CASSQGPGGSSYNEQFF.

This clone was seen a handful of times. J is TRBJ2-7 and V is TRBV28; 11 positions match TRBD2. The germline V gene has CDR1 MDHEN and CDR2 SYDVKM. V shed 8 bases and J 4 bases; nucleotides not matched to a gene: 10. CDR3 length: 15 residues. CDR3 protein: CASRPETSGNYEQYF. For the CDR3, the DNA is TGTGCCAGCCGTCCCGAGACTAGCGGGAATTACGAGCAGTACTTC.

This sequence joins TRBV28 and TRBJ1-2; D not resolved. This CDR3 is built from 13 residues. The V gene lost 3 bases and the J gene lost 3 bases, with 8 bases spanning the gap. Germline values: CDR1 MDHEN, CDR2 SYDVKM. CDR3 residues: CASSFERYYGYTF. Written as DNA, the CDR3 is TGTGCCAGCAGTTTTGAACGGTACTATGGCTACACCTTC.